This T cell receptor beta chain was sequenced in a study of identical twins. The study, taken as a whole, reports: Researchers caution that invariant MAIT and iNKT cells could partly confound zero-insertion analyses. Out-of-frame alpha sequences common to twins exhibited a surplus of low generation probability.

TCRdb re-called the 5' RACE reads with MiXCR, one entry per CDR3 protein. The sample includes approximately 220,000 distinct CDR3 sequences, less than 9.5% of them seen just once. This clonotype was counted ten times or more. The antigen is not known. With 1 base clipped from V and 2 bases from J, the junction kept 5 bases outside the gene matches. CDR3 length equals 15 residues. Looked up from germline, CDR1 is MNHNS and CDR2 is SASEGT. The rearrangement links TRBV6-1 to TRBJ2-7; 7 bases fit TRBD2. The source of this sequence is a woman under 30 in good health. The specimen sequenced was memory (CD45RO+) T cells sorted from blood. The CDR3 loop is CASSEVGAGAYEQYF. The CDR3 bases are TGTGCCAGCAGTGAAGTCGGGGCGGGAGCCTACGAGCAGTACTTC.